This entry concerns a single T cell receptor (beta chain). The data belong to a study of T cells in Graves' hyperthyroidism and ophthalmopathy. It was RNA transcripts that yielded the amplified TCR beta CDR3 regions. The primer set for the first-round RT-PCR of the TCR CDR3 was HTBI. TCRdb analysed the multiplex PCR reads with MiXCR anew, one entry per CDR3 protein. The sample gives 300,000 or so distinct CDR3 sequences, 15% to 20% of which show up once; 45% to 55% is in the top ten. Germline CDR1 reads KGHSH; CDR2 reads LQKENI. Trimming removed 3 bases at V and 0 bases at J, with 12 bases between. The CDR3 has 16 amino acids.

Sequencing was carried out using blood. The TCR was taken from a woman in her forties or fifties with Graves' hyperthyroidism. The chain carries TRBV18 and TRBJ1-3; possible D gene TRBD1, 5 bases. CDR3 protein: CASSPSDSNSGNTIYF. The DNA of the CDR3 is TGTGCCAGCTCACCCTCCGACAGCAACTCTGGAAACACCATATATTTT.